A single sample gave rise to the 2 T cell receptor beta chains below, sequenced in a study of identical twins. One entry per CDR3 protein results from TCRdb running MiXCR on the 5' RACE reads. The sample holds around 1.7 million distinct CDR3 sequences, roughly 35% seen once. The specimen sequenced was cord blood. The receptors here all came from a newborn girl in good health.

V gene TRBV18 combines with J gene TRBJ2-5; 10 positions agree with TRBD1. The J call is uncertain, as TRBJ2-4 better fits the DNA end. Germline values: CDR1 KGHSH, CDR2 LQKENI. The CDR3 totals 13 residues. The CDR3 loop is CASSLDRGPIQYF. The CDR3 DNA sequence: TGTGCCAGCTCACTCGACAGGGGGCCCATTCAGTACTTC.

The sample holds a few counts of this clonotype. As DNA, the CDR3 is TGTGCCAGCAGTTACTCGGGCCGCCAGAACACTGAAGCTTTCTTT. Its protein product is CASSYSGRQNTEAFF. The V and J genes are TRBV6-5 and TRBJ1-1, with D uncertain. The CDR3 runs 15 residues. V was pared by 0 bases and J by 1 base, with 9 bases between. CDR1 and CDR2 from the germline V gene are MNHEY and SVGAGI.